This is a list of T cell receptor beta chains from one sample in a study of type 1 regulatory T cells. TCRdb analysed the reads with MiXCR anew, one entry per CDR3 protein. This repertoire shows roughly 62,000 distinct CDR3 sequences, approximately 60% found once; its top ten account for less than 2%. Their specific antigens are unknown. The sequencing input was cultured non-Tr1 T cells, either the whole culture or a sorted T cell fraction (not recorded which). The receptor set was obtained from a human donor in good health. Both conserved end residues are part of each CDR3. A D gene is named only where the DNA matches it firmly. Clone size is not always given. Where it is, it says once, few, many or a class for expanded clones.

v_gene	abundance	d_gene	j_gene	CDR3nt	CDR3aa
TRBV10-1	NA	TRBD2	TRBJ2-1	TGCGCCAGCAGTGCGGTTCCCGGGACTAGTCTTTACAATGAGCAGTTCTTC	CASSAVPGTSLYNEQFF
TRBV20-1	NA	TRBD1	TRBJ2-2	TGCAGTGCTAGAGATGGGGACAGGGCGGGCACCGGGGAGCTGTTTTTT	CSARDGDRAGTGELFF
TRBV6-2/TRBV6-3	NA	NA	TRBJ1-5	TGTGCCAGCAGTTTAGGGGGTTTCGACAATCAGCCCCAGCATTTT	CASSLGGFDNQPQHF
TRBV5-1	once	NA	TRBJ1-4	TGCGCCAGCAGCCCGGCAGCGGGTTTGTCTAATGAAAAACTGTTGTTT	CASSPAAGLSNEKLLF
TRBV5-4	NA	NA	TRBJ2-2	TGTGCCAGCAGCGGCGGTGGACCCGCGAACACCGGGGAGCTGTTTTTT	CASSGGGPANTGELFF
TRBV7-2	NA	TRBD1	TRBJ1-1	TGTGCCAGCAGCTACAGGGGGCTTGGGTACACTGAAGCTTTCTTT	CASSYRGLGYTEAFF
TRBV20-1	few	NA	TRBJ2-3	TGCAGTGCTAGAGCCAGTGAAGGGGTCACAGATACGCAGTATTTT	CSARASEGVTDTQYF
TRBV7-8	few	NA	TRBJ2-3	TGTGCCAGCAGCTTAGGCGGAGCCAACACAGATACGCAGTATTTT	CASSLGGANTDTQYF
TRBV5-1	NA	NA	TRBJ2-3	TGCGCCAGCAGCCCCGATCGGGGGGCCGGCACAGATACGCAGTATTTT	CASSPDRGAGTDTQYF
TRBV7-9	NA	NA	TRBJ2-2	TGTGCCAGCAGCTTACGGCAGGGGAACACCGGGGAGCTGTTTTTT	CASSLRQGNTGELFF
TRBV4-3	few	NA	TRBJ2-2	TGCGCCAGCAGCCGACACCGGGCCGGGGAGCTGTTTTTT	CASSRHRAGELFF
TRBV20-1	NA	NA	TRBJ1-5	TGCAGTGCCCCGGGACAACAAAGCAATCAGCCCCAGCATTTT	CSAPGQQSNQPQHF
TRBV7-6	few	NA	TRBJ2-1	TGTGCCAGCAGCTTTCGCGATGAGCAGTTCTTC	CASSFRDEQFF
TRBV7-8	NA	NA	TRBJ2-4	TGTGCCAGCAGCTACAAGGTTGGGGCGGACATTCAGTACTTC	CASSYKVGADIQYF
TRBV3-1	NA	NA	TRBJ1-2	TGTGCCAGCAGCCAAGGTTCCTATTCCTATGGCTACACCTTC	CASSQGSYSYGYTF
TRBV2	NA	NA	TRBJ2-1	TGTGCCAGCAGCCCCGTCGCGGCCTACAATGAGCAGTTCTTC	CASSPVAAYNEQFF
TRBV7-2	NA	NA	TRBJ2-4	TGTGCCAGCAGCTTAGTGGAGAGCATTCAGTACTTC	CASSLVESIQYF
TRBV6-5	NA	TRBD2	TRBJ2-2	TGTGCTAGCAGTTATATTCACCTAGCGGGAGTGGCCGGGGAGCTGTTTTTT	CASSYIHLAGVAGELFF
TRBV24-1	NA	TRBD1	TRBJ2-3	TGTGCCACCAGTCCCCGGACAGGGGGCGAGATAGATACGCAGTATTTT	CATSPRTGGEIDTQYF
TRBV11-2	NA	NA	TRBJ2-7	TGTGCCAGCAGCTTAAATCTAGCCTCACTCTACGAGCAGTACTTC	CASSLNLASLYEQYF
TRBV28	NA	NA	TRBJ2-7	TGTGCCAGCAAGGGTGAGAGGGTCCCAGCAGTTTATTATAGCGGTGGGGAGCAGTACTTC	CASKGERVPAVYYSGGEQYF
TRBV10-3	NA	NA	TRBJ2-2	TGTGCCATCAGTAACCCCGGGCAGCTGTTTTTT	CAISNPGQLFF
TRBV18	NA	TRBD2	TRBJ2-7	TGTGCCAGCTCACCACTTCCTAGCGGGGCAAACTACGAGCAGTACTTC	CASSPLPSGANYEQYF
TRBV12-3/TRBV12-4	NA	TRBD1	TRBJ1-5	TGTGCCAGCAGTTTAAATCAGGCGCAGGGGGTAGGTTCGCATCAGCCCCAGCATTTT	CASSLNQAQGVGSHQPQHF
TRBV5-1	NA	NA	TRBJ2-1	TGCGCCAGCAGCCCTCGGGCCTCCGATGAGCAGTTCTTC	CASSPRASDEQFF
TRBV6-1	NA	NA	TRBJ2-7	TGTGCCAGCAGCACCTACGAGCAGTACTTC	CASSTYEQYF
TRBV11-2	NA	TRBD2	TRBJ2-5	TGTGCCAGCAGCTTACTAGCGGGGTCCCAAGAGACCCAGTACTTC	CASSLLAGSQETQYF
TRBV4-2	NA	TRBD1	TRBJ2-1	TGTGCCAGCAGCCAAGAAAGCACAGGGGTCTACAATGAGCAGTTCTTC	CASSQESTGVYNEQFF
TRBV20-1	NA	NA	TRBJ2-1	TGCAGTGCTACGAGGCCCCAGGGAGATGAGCAGTTCTTC	CSATRPQGDEQFF